The present TCR beta chain was sequenced within a study of cytomegalovirus exposure and HLA in healthy donors. General study findings and limits: Later analysis identified a missense DCLRE1C variant that was linked to TCR beta V- and J-gene trimming.

PCR used 60 Vbeta primers and 13 Jbeta primers. Here immunoSEQ multiplex PCR was the method, and the copy in TCRdb shows in-frame clones only, minus some. The table gives approximately 190,000 clones; the top ten clones make up around 0.7% of it. V was pared by 2 bases and J by 7 bases, with 15 bases between. The CDR3 extends over 16 amino acids. Per the germline V gene, CDR1 is MGHRA and CDR2 is YSYEKL. Turning to this clone: The antigen is not known.

This rearrangement joins TRBV4-1 to TRBJ1-6, with D hard to call. This sequence originates from a boy younger than 18 in good health and CMV-seronegative. Material: PBMCs. The chain's CDR3 is CASSQPRARSNSPLHF. The CDR3 DNA follows: TGCGCCAGCAGCCAACCTCGAGCGCGGTCGAATTCACCCCTCCACTTT.